This TCR beta chain was sequenced in a study of T cell responses to AZD1222 COVID-19 vaccine. Using immunoSEQ multiplex PCR, the repertoire was profiled, and TCRdb retains in-frame clones only, with some absent. Seen here are around 150,000 clones, more than 85% observed once, and the top ten hold approximately 3.4%. Per the germline V gene, CDR1 is MDHEN and CDR2 is SYDVKM. With 7 bases removed from V and 2 bases from J, the gap between germline ends came to 15 bases. The CDR3 covers 14 residues. The source material was peripheral blood, sampled 28 days after the second AZD1222 dose. The V and J genes are TRBV28 and TRBJ2-7; D gene uncertain. This clonotype was sampled from an adult who received the AZD1222 COVID-19 vaccine. The CDR3 sequence: CASISHGPTYEQYF. The DNA for the CDR3 is TGTGCCAGCATCAGTCACGGACCGACCTACGAGCAGTACTTC.